This is a list of T cell receptor beta chains from one sample in a study of blood T cell repertoires in COVID-19. This table comes from immunoSEQ multiplex PCR, and its TCRdb copy is limited to in-frame clones, with some not included. Altogether roughly 160,000 clones are present, 60% to 85% being singletons, with the ten largest covering 8.1%. The sequencing sample was made of peripheral blood. The source is a woman aged 55-69 years with COVID-19, enrolled during active disease. CDR3s include the opening cysteine and the closing phenylalanine or tryptophan. A D gene is named only where the DNA matches it firmly. Only some rows state a clone size, as once, few, many or a class for expanded clones.

D: -
J: TRBJ2-1
size: -
V: TRBV7-6
CDR3: CASSFDPRDTYNEQFF
DNA: TGTGCCAGCAGCTTTGACCCCCGGGACACATACAATGAGCAGTTCTTC

D: TRBD1
J: TRBJ1-2
size: -
V: TRBV7-9
CDR3: CASSLATGGYYGYTF
DNA: TGTGCCAGCAGCTTAGCCACAGGGGGCTACTATGGCTACACCTTC

D: TRBD2
J: TRBJ2-1
size: -
V: TRBV7-2
CDR3: CASSWVPSGRAFNEQFF
DNA: TGTGCCAGCAGCTGGGTACCTAGCGGGAGGGCCTTCAATGAGCAGTTCTTC

D: TRBD1
J: TRBJ2-4
size: -
V: TRBV6-6
CDR3: CASRAQGNIQYF
DNA: TGTGCCAGCAGGGCACAGGGGAACATTCAGTACTTC

D: -
J: TRBJ1-6
size: -
V: TRBV28
CDR3: CASSLGVGPGESPLHF
DNA: TGTGCCAGCAGTTTAGGGGTTGGACCCGGGGAATCACCCCTCCACTTT

D: -
J: TRBJ1-5
size: -
V: TRBV28
CDR3: CANLISRHF
DNA: TGTGCCAACCTAATCTCCCGGCATTTT

D: -
J: TRBJ1-2
size: -
V: TRBV9
CDR3: CASSVESLGGYTF
DNA: TGTGCCAGCAGCGTAGAAAGTCTGGGAGGGTACACCTTC

D: TRBD1
J: TRBJ1-2
size: -
V: TRBV5-4
CDR3: CASSIVRTGGADYGYTF
DNA: TGTGCCAGCAGCATAGTTAGAACAGGGGGCGCTGACTATGGCTACACCTTC

D: -
J: TRBJ1-1
size: once
V: TRBV5-8
CDR3: CASSLYRTVNTEAFF
DNA: TGTGCCAGCAGCTTGTATAGGACAGTGAACACTGAAGCTTTCTTT

D: TRBD2
J: TRBJ2-1
size: -
V: TRBV3-1/TRBV3-2
CDR3: CASSALGGAYYNEQFF
DNA: TGTGCCAGCAGCGCCCTCGGGGGGGCCTACTACAATGAGCAGTTCTTC